This TCR beta chain is drawn from a study of T cell clonotyping in hematopoietic cell transplantation (dated by TCRdb to 2020 to 2022). In terms of the full investigation: A total of about 140 blood samples were gathered in the study from roughly 40 consecutive transplant recipients along with their related donors. Recruitment of patients ran from 2015 to early 2017, and follow-up continued until late 2020 or until death.

The immunoSEQ assay, a bias-controlled multiplex PCR using V- and J-specific primers, was used to amplify TCR beta CDR3 regions from genomic DNA. A second PCR step added a proprietary barcode and Illumina adapter sequences to the CDR3 amplicons. An Illumina MiSeq instrument was used for sequencing of the CDR3 libraries. The original methods were these. immunoSEQ Analyzer 3.0 was used for export and quality control, with R Bioconductor and Immunarch used for downstream analyses. Only productive rearrangements in the normalized downsampled data set were used to calculate repertoire metrics. In the normalized cohort, clonotypes with more than 5 templates were defined as pathologically expanded. The Inverse Simpson Index served as the measure of repertoire diversity. CMV-specificity analyses were carried out on the non-normalized data set to capture all clonotypes. The table was pulled from immuneACCESS by TCRdb, which kept in-frame rearrangements only. Such tables lose some clones; where checked, under half of the loss comes from unresolved V genes, and the rest has no known cause. The DNA was the basis for D and trimming; V, J and clone size are from that table. Present in this sample are roughly 44,000 clones, approximately 95% of which were seen just once. The ten largest clones capture roughly 0.9% of the sample.

The investigation overall reported the following: Broader TCR repertoire diversity after transplant was predicted by Inverse Simpson Index values from donors and from recipients before transplant. The sample size was limited, and because cells were not sorted, the contributions of CD4 and CD8 repertoires could not be separated. A decrease in recipient TCR diversity was observed after transplant, and a progressive increase in pathologically expanded clonotypes was seen from day 30 to day 180. Overlap with donor repertoires was found for only a small fraction of recipient repertoires, with over 95% found to appear de novo at the given depth.

Blood samples for TCR beta sequencing were given by related transplant donors. Nuclei Lysis Solution was used to extract genomic DNA from fresh or cryopreserved unfractionated peripheral blood mononuclear cells. V and J lose 8 bases and 3 bases, and a span of 16 bases separates them. Via the germline V gene, CDR1 is MNHNS and CDR2 SASEGT. The CDR3 starts with the cysteine, ends with the phenylalanine, and has 15 residues. Here the CDR3 DNA is all that survives: 45 bases in frame from base 1. This clone occurred once. No antigen is known for it. Per-base qualities were not stored, and no clone one base away is much larger.

The chain uses TRBV6-1 and TRBJ2-2; 5 matching bases give a weak D call of TRBD1. The sequencing input was peripheral blood mononuclear cells. The TCR sequence derives from a man aged 25-45 years in good health. Some clones in this sample may be carry-over from other donors' samples. The sequence in DNA is TGTGCCAGCCTTCAAGCCAGGGCGGACACCGGGGAGCTGTTTTTT. Translated, this is CASLQARADTGELFF.